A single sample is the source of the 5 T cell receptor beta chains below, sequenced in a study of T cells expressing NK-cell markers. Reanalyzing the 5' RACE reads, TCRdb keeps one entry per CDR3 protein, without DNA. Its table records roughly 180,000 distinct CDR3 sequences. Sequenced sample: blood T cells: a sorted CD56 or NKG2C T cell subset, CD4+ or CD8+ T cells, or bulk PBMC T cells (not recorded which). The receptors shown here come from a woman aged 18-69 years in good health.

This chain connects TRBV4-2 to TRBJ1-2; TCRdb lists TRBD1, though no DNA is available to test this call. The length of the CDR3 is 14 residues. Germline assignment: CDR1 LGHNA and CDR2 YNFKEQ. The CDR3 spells CASSQDWGIYGYTF.

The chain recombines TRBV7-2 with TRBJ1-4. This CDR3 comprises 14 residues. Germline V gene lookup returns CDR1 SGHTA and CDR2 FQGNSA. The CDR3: CASSFRGTNEKLFF.

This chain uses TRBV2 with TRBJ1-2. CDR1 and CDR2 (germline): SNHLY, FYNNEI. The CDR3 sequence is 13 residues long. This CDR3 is CASTKQANYGYTF.

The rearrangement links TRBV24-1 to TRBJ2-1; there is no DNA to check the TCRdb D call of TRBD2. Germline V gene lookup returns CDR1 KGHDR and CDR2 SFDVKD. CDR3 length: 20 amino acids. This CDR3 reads CATSAPPPSGRPATYNEQFF.

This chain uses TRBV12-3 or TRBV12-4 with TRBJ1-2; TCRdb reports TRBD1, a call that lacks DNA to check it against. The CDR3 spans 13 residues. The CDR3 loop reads CASRYTGDYGYTF.